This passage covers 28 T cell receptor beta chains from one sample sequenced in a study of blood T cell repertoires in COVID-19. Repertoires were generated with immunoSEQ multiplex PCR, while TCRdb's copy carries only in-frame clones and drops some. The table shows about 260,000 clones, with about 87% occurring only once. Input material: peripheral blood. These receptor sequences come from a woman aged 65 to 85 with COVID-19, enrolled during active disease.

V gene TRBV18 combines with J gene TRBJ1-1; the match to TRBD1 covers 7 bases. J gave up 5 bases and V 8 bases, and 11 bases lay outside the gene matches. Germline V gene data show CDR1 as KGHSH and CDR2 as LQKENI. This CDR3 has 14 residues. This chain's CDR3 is CASAVDRSSTEAFF. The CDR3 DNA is TGTGCCAGCGCGGTGGACAGGAGTTCTACTGAAGCTTTCTTT.

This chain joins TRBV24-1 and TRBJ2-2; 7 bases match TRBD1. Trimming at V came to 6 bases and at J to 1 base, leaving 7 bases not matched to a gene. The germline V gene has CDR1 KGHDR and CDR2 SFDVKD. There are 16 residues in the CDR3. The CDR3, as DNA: TGTGCCACCAGTCCACGGTGGACAGGGAACACCGGGGAGCTGTTTTTT. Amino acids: CATSPRWTGNTGELFF.

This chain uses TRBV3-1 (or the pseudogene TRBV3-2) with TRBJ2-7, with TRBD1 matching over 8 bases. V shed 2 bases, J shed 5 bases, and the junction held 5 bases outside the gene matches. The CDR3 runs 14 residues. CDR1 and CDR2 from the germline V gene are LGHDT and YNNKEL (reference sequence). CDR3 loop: CASSQTDRAHEQYF. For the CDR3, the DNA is TGTGCCAGCAGCCAAACGGACAGGGCCCACGAGCAGTACTTC.

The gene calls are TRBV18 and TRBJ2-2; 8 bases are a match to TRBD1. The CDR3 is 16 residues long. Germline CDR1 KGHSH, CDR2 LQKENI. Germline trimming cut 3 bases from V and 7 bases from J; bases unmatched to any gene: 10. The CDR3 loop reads CASSPTGRGRGGELFF. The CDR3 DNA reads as TGTGCCAGCTCACCTACGGGCAGGGGGCGCGGCGGGGAGCTGTTTTTT.

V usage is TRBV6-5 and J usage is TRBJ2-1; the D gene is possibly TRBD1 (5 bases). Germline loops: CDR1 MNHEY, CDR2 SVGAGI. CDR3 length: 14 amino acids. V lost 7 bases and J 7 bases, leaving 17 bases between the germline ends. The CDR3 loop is CASTQLTGLNEQFF. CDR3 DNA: TGTGCCAGCACTCAACTCACAGGCTTGAATGAGCAGTTCTTC.

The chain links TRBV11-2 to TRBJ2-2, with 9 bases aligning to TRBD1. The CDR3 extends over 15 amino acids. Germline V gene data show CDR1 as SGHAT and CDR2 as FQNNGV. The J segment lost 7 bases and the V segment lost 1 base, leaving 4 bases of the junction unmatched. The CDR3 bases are TGTGCCAGCAGCTTAGGGACAGGGGCGGGCGGGGAGCTGTTTTTT. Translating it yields CASSLGTGAGGELFF.

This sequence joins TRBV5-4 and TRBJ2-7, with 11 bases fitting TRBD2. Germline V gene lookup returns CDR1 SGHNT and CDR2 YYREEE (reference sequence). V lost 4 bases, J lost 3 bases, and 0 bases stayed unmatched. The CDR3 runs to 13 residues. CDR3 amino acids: CASSGTSGYEQYF. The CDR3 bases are TGTGCCAGCAGCGGGACTAGCGGCTACGAGCAGTACTTC. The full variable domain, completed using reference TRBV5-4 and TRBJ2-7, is ETGVTQSPTHLIKTRGQQVTLRCSSQSGHNTVSWYQQALGQGPQFIFQYYREEENGRGNFPPRFSGLQFPNYSSELNVNALELDDSALYLCASSGTSGYEQYFGPGTRLTVT.

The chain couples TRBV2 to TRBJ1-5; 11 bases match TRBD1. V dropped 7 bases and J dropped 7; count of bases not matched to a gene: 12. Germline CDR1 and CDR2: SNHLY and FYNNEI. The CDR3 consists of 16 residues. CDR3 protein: CASIGQGALGVQPQHF. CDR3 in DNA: TGTGCCAGCATTGGACAGGGGGCCCTCGGAGTGCAGCCCCAGCATTTT.

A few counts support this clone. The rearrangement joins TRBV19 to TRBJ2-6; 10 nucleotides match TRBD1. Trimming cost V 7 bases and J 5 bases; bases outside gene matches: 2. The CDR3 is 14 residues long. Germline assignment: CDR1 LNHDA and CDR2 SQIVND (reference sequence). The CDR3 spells CASTDRGRANVLTF. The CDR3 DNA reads TGTGCCAGTACCGACAGGGGGCGGGCCAACGTCCTGACTTTC.

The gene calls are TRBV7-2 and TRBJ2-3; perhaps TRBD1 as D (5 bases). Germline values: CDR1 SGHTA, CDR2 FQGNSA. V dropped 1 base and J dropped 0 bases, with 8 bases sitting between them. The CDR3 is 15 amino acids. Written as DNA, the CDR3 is TGTGCCAGCAGCTTAGACGGACAAAGCACAGATACGCAGTATTTT. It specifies CASSLDGQSTDTQYF.

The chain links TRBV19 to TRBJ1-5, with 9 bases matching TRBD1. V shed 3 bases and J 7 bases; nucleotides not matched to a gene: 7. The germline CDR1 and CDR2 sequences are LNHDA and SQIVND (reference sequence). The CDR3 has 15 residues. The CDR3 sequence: CASSISGQGRQPQHF. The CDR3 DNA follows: TGTGCCAGTAGTATTAGTGGACAGGGGAGGCAGCCCCAGCATTTT.

In DNA, the CDR3 is TGTGCCTGGAGTGTTGTTTATAGCGGAGATGTCACCGGGGAGCTGTTTTTT. It translates to CAWSVVYSGDVTGELFF. V usage is TRBV30 and J usage is TRBJ2-2; TRBD2 might be the D (6 bases). Trimming cost V 0 bases and J 4 bases, with 18 bases left between them. Germline CDR1 is GTSNPN and CDR2 is SVGIG (reference sequence). The CDR3 sequence is 17 residues long. Complete variable domain (other parts from reference TRBV30 and TRBJ2-2): SQTIHQWPATLVQPVGSPLSLECTVEGTSNPNLYWYRQAAGRGLQLLFYSVGIGQISSEVPQNLSASRPQDRQFILSSKKLLLSDSGFYLCAWSVVYSGDVTGELFFGEGSRLTVL.

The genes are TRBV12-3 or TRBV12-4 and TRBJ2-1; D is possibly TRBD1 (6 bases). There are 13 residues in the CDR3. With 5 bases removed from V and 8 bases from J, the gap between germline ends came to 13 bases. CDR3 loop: CASSLNRVDEQFF. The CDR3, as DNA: TGTGCCAGCAGTCTAAACAGGGTCGATGAGCAGTTCTTC.

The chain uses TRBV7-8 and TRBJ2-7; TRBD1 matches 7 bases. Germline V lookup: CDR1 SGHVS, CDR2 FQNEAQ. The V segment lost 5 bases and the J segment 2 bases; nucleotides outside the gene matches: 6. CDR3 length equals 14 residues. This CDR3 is CASSDKTGTYEQYF. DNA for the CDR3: TGTGCCAGCAGCGATAAGACAGGGACCTACGAGCAGTACTTC. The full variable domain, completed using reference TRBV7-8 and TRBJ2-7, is GAGVSQSPRYKVAKRGQDVALRCDPISGHVSLFWYQQALGQGPEFLTYFQNEAQLDKSGLPSDRFFAERPEGSVSTLKIQRTQQEDSAVYLCASSDKTGTYEQYFGPGTRLTVT.

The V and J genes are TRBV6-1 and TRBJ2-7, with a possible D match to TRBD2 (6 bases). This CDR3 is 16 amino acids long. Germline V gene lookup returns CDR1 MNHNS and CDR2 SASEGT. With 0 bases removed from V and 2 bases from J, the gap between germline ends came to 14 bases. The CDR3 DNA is TGTGCCAGCAGTGAAGCCGGGACGCGGGGAGCCTACGAGCAGTACTTC. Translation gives CASSEAGTRGAYEQYF.

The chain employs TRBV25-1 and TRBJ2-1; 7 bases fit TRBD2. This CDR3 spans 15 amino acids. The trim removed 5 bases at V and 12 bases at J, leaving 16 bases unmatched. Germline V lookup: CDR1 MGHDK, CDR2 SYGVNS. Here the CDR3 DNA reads TGTGCCAGCAGTCCACTTACTAGCGTTTTGTCGGCGCAGTTCTTC. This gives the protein CASSPLTSVLSAQFF.

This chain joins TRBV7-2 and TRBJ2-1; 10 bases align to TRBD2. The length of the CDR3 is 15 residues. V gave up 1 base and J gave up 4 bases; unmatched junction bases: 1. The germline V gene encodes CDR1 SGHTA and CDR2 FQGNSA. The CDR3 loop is CASSLDSGGYNEQFF. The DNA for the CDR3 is TGTGCCAGCAGCTTAGATAGCGGGGGGTACAATGAGCAGTTCTTC.

CDR3 coding DNA: TGCGCCAGCAGCTTGGGTTCGACAGGGGGAAGGAACACTGAAGCTTTCTTT. Translating gives CASSLGSTGGRNTEAFF. This chain connects TRBV5-1 to TRBJ1-1; 9 positions agree with TRBD1. The ends lost 0 bases at V and 1 base at J; junction bases unmatched: 7. The CDR3 runs to 17 residues. Germline V lookup: CDR1 SGHRS, CDR2 YFSETQ. Complete variable domain (other parts from reference TRBV5-1 and TRBJ1-1): KAGVTQTPRYLIKTRGQQVTLSCSPISGHRSVSWYQQTPGQGLQFLFEYFSETQRNKGNFPGRFSGRQFSNSRSEMNVSTLELGDSALYLCASSLGSTGGRNTEAFFGQGTRLTVV.

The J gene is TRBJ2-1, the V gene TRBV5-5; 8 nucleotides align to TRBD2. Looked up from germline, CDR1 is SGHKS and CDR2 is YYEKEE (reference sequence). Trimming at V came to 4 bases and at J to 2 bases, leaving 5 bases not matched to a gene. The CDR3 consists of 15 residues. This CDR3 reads CASSRTSGPYNEQFF. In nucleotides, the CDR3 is TGTGCCAGCAGCCGTACTAGCGGACCCTACAATGAGCAGTTCTTC.

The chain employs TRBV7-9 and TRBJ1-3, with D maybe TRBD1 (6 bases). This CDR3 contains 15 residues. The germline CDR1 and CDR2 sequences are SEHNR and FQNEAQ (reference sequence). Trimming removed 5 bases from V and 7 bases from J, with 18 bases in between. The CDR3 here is CASSRTGILSNTIYF. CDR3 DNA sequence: TGTGCCAGCAGCCGAACAGGGATCCTGAGTAACACCATATATTTT.

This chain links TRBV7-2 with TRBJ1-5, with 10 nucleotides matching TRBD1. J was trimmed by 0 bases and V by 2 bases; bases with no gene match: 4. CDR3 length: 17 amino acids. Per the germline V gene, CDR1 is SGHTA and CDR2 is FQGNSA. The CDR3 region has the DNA TGTGCCAGCAGCTTAAGACAGGGGGCCTATAGCAATCAGCCCCAGCATTTT. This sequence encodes CASSLRQGAYSNQPQHF.

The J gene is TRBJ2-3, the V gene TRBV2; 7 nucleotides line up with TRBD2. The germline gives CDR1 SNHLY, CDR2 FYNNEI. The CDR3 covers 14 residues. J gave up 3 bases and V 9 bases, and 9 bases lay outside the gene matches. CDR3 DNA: TGTGCCAGTCCTACTAACGGGAGGACAGATACGCAGTATTTT. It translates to CASPTNGRTDTQYF.

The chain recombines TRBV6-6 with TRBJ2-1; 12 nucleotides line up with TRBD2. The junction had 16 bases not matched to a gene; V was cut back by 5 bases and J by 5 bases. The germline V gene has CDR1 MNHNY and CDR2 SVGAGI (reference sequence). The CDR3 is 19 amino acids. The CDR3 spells CASSHPRLAGAPVNNEQFF. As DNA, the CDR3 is TGTGCCAGCAGTCACCCACGACTAGCGGGAGCCCCGGTGAACAATGAGCAGTTCTTC.

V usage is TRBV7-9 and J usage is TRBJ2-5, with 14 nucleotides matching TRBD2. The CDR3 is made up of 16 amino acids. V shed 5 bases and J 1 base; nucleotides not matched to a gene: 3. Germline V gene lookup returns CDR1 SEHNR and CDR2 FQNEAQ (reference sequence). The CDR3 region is CASSPGTSGSQETQYF. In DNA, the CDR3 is TGTGCCAGCAGCCCGGGGACTAGCGGGAGCCAAGAGACCCAGTACTTC.

In DNA, the CDR3 is TGTGCCAGCAGCTTGGATCGGAGCTTCTACGAGCAGTACTTC. This codes for CASSLDRSFYEQYF. The chain combines TRBV5-6 with TRBJ2-7; D remains ambiguous. This CDR3 region has 14 residues. Germline V gene lookup returns CDR1 SGHDT and CDR2 YYEEEE. Trimming pared 0 bases from V and 3 bases from J, leaving 10 bases between.

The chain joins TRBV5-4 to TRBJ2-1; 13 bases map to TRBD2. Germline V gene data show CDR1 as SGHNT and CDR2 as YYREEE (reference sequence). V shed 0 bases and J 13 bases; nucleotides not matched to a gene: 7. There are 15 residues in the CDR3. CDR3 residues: CASSLEGTSGASQFF. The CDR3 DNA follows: TGTGCCAGCAGCTTGGAGGGGACTAGCGGGGCCTCCCAGTTCTTC.

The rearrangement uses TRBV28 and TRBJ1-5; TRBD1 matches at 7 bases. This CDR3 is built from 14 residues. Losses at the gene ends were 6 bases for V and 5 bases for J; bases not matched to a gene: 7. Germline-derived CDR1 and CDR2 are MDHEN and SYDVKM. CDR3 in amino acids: CASRRGQSHQPQHF. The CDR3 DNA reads TGTGCCAGCAGACGGGGACAGAGCCATCAGCCCCAGCATTTT.

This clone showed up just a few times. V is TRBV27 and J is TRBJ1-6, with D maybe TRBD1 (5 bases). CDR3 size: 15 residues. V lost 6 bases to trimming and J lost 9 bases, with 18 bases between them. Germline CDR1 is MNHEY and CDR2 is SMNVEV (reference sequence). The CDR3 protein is CASRSKSWGGSPLHF. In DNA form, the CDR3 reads TGTGCCAGCAGGTCTAAGTCCTGGGGGGGTTCACCCCTCCACTTT.